This T cell receptor (beta chain) was obtained from a study of OX40 agonist ivuxolimab in advanced cancers. This clone was observed a few times. Germline values: CDR1 SGHKS, CDR2 YYEKEE (reference sequence). Deletions cut 0 bases from V and 6 bases from J, with 4 bases between. This CDR3 contains 13 residues. Some clones are missing from TCRdb's copy, which holds only in-frame ones; the method was immunoSEQ multiplex PCR. The data show 98,000 or so clones, about 79% seen once. This TCR was sampled from an adult with an advanced solid tumor such as melanoma, head and neck, liver or kidney cancer. Sequenced material: CD4+ or CD8+ T cells sorted from blood, taken in a trial of the OX40 agonist ivuxolimab. The chain links TRBV5-5 to TRBJ1-6; D ambiguous. Written as DNA, the CDR3 is TGTGCCAGCAGCTTGGGACCTAATTCACCCCTCCACTTT. Amino acids: CASSLGPNSPLHF. Complete variable domain (other parts from reference TRBV5-5 and TRBJ1-6): DAGVTQSPTHLIKTRGQQVTLRCSPISGHKSVSWYQQVLGQGPQFIFQYYEKEERGRGNFPDRFSARQFPNYSSELNVNALLLGDSALYLCASSLGPNSPLHFGNGTRLTVT.